Each of the 6 T cell receptor beta chains below was sequenced from the same sample in a study of cytomegalovirus exposure and HLA in healthy donors. Primers: 60 Vbeta forward and 13 Jbeta reverse. Here immunoSEQ multiplex PCR was the method, and the copy in TCRdb shows in-frame clones only, minus some. The sample gives some 100,000 clones, 70% to 80% of which show up once; approximately 3.7% is in the top ten. Sequencing was done on a sample of PBMCs. These receptors originate from a female donor in good health and CMV-seropositive.

The rearrangement uses TRBV30 and TRBJ1-4; weak D call: TRBD1 (5 bases). In germline, CDR1 is GTSNPN, CDR2 SVGIG (reference sequence). V lost 1 base, J lost 3 bases, and 9 bases lay in between. The CDR3 is 14 amino acids. CDR3 residues: CAWSADSANEKLFF. CDR3 nucleotides: TGTGCCTGGAGTGCAGACAGTGCTAATGAAAAACTGTTTTTT. Full variable domain (outside the CDR3, taken from reference TRBV30 and TRBJ1-4): SQTIHQWPATLVQPVGSPLSLECTVEGTSNPNLYWYRQAAGRGLQLLFYSVGIGQISSEVPQNLSASRPQDRQFILSSKKLLLSDSGFYLCAWSADSANEKLFFGSGTQLSVL.

This clone was detected only once. The V gene is TRBV6-4, the J gene TRBJ2-1; 7 nucleotides match TRBD2. The junction had 9 bases not matched to a gene; V was cut back by 3 bases and J by 1 base. The CDR3 spans 17 residues. Germline V gene sequence: CDR1 MRHNA, CDR2 SNTAGT. The CDR3 sequence: CASSEGAGLVSYNEQFF. CDR3 DNA: TGTGCCAGCAGTGAAGGGGCCGGACTAGTGTCCTACAATGAGCAGTTCTTC.

The chain carries TRBV4-1 and TRBJ2-5; 8 nucleotides agree with TRBD1. Unmatched junction bases numbered 4, after V lost 0 bases and J lost 4 bases. Germline assignment: CDR1 MGHRA and CDR2 YSYEKL. The CDR3 runs 15 residues. CDR3 sequence (DNA): TGCGCCAGCAGCCAAGAGGGGCAGGGGGCAGAGACCCAGTACTTC. Its translation is CASSQEGQGAETQYF.

In this sample, this clone turned up once. The chain combines TRBV7-2 with TRBJ2-1, with 15 nucleotides matching TRBD2. This CDR3 has 12 residues. Per germline, CDR1 SGHTA and CDR2 FQGNSA. J gave up 15 bases and V 5 bases, and 2 bases lay outside the gene matches. CDR3 DNA sequence: TGTGCCAGCAGCCAGGGACTAGCGGGAGGGTTCTTC. Amino acids: CASSQGLAGGFF.

This clone appeared a single time. This chain links TRBV7-9 with TRBJ2-7, with 9 bases identical to TRBD2. The CDR3 has 15 amino acids. V lost 6 bases to trimming and J lost 0 bases; unmatched junction nucleotides: 6. Germline V gene lookup returns CDR1 SEHNR and CDR2 FQNEAQ (reference sequence). The CDR3 here is CASSRLAGSSYEQYF. Written as DNA, the CDR3 is TGTGCCAGCAGTCGGCTAGCGGGGAGCTCCTACGAGCAGTACTTC.

CDR3 sequence: CASSPPGVPYEQYF. The CDR3 region has the DNA TGTGCCAGCAGTCCCCCGGGGGTCCCCTACGAGCAGTACTTC. The chain joins TRBV6-6 to TRBJ2-7, with a weak D call TRBD2 (6 bases). The length of the CDR3 is 14 residues. CDR1 is MNHNY and CDR2 is SVGAGI in the germline V gene (reference sequence). V lost 5 bases and J 2 bases, leaving 13 bases between the germline ends.